The 32 T cell receptor beta chains below were found in one sample sequenced in a study of PD-1 blockade in classical Hodgkin lymphoma. Brentuximab vedotin exposure varied among the patients, all of whom had relapsed after autologous stem cell transplantation. Profiled with immunoSEQ multiplex PCR; TCRdb holds only in-frame clones, not every one. This sample yields approximately 19,000 clones, of which 70% to 85% are seen a single time; roughly 40% belongs to the top ten. The sequencing used peripheral blood mononuclear cells (PBMCs), collected before the second cycle of nivolumab. Every receptor here comes from a human donor with classical Hodgkin lymphoma.

The rearrangement links TRBV5-8 to TRBJ1-5; D gene unclear. The V gene's germline CDR1 is SGHTS and CDR2 YDEGEE. The CDR3 length is 12 residues. With 3 bases removed from V and 5 bases from J, the gap between germline ends came to 6 bases. The CDR3 DNA reads as TGTGCCAGCAGCTGGGCAGATCAGCCCCAGCATTTT. This sequence encodes CASSWADQPQHF.

This sequence joins TRBV5-6 and TRBJ1-4, with D unresolved. There are 15 residues in the CDR3. Trimming took 0 bases from V and 0 from J, leaving 6 bases between them. Germline V lookup: CDR1 SGHDT, CDR2 YYEEEE. CDR3 sequence reads: CASSLVTPTNEKLFF. CDR3 coding DNA: TGTGCCAGCAGCTTGGTCACCCCAACTAATGAAAAACTGTTTTTT.

CDR3 DNA sequence: TGTGCCAGCAGTTTATCCCCTACAGGGAAGGGGCCAACTAATGAAAAACTGTTTTTT. Protein sequence: CASSLSPTGKGPTNEKLFF. The chain is built from TRBV27 and TRBJ1-4; tentative D call: TRBD1 (6 bases). Per the germline V gene, CDR1 is MNHEY and CDR2 is SMNVEV (reference sequence). Trimming removed 0 bases at V and 0 bases at J, with 17 bases between. This CDR3 comprises 19 residues.

The chain employs TRBV29-1 and TRBJ2-2; 12 bases line up with TRBD2. The CDR3 has 16 residues. V was pared by 4 bases and J by 4 bases, with 7 bases of the junction left unmatched. The germline gives CDR1 SQVTM, CDR2 ANQGSEA. CDR3 in DNA: TGCAGCGTTGGCCGACTAGCGGGAGCTAGCACCGGGGAGCTGTTTTTT. It specifies CSVGRLAGASTGELFF.

V usage is TRBV7-9 and J usage is TRBJ1-6, with D possibly being TRBD1 (6 bases). V lost 3 bases to trimming and J lost 8 bases, with 14 bases between them. This CDR3 is built from 15 residues. Germline CDR1 is SEHNR and CDR2 is FQNEAQ (reference sequence). CDR3 protein: CASSFYREAHSPLHF. For the CDR3, the DNA is TGTGCCAGCAGCTTTTACAGGGAGGCTCATTCACCCCTCCACTTT.

The rearrangement uses TRBV9 and TRBJ2-3, with D maybe TRBD2 (6 bases). In germline, CDR1 is SGDLS, CDR2 YYNGEE. The CDR3 is 14 residues long. Between the trimmed V and J ends, which lost 4 bases and 6 bases, there was a span of 15 bases. The chain's CDR3 is CASSPSGGTDTQYF. The CDR3 DNA reads TGTGCCAGCAGCCCTTCCGGGGGAACCGATACGCAGTATTTT. The full variable domain, its missing parts supplied by reference TRBV9 and TRBJ2-3, is DSGVTQTPKHLITATGQRVTLRCSPRSGDLSVYWYQQSLDQGLQFLIQYYNGEERAKGNILERFSAQQFPDLHSELNLSSLELGDSALYFCASSPSGGTDTQYFGPGTRLTVL.

The chain has TRBV7-9 and TRBJ2-3; no reliable D call. Germline assignment: CDR1 SEHNR and CDR2 FQNEAQ (reference sequence). The CDR3 has 16 residues. The V and J ends lost 4 bases and 0 bases respectively, with 14 bases between them. CDR3 protein: CASSSRLPSSTDTQYF. CDR3 DNA: TGTGCCAGCAGCTCTAGACTCCCCTCTAGCACAGATACGCAGTATTTT.

The CDR3 sequence: CASSPDTGELFF. CDR3 nucleotide sequence: TGTGCCAGCAGCCCCGACACCGGGGAGCTGTTTTTT. The V gene is TRBV7-9, the J gene TRBJ2-2; D uncertain. Germline V gives CDR1 SEHNR, CDR2 FQNEAQ (reference sequence). The CDR3 runs 12 residues. Deletions cut 5 bases from V and 3 bases from J, with 4 bases between.

This clone has a handful of counts. The chain has TRBV7-2 and TRBJ2-4, with 7 bases that match TRBD1. The CDR3 has 17 residues. The trim removed 1 base at V and 5 bases at J, leaving 11 bases unmatched. The V gene's germline CDR1 is SGHTA and CDR2 FQGNSA. The chain's CDR3 is CASSLDFGNRGQNIQYF. The DNA of the CDR3 is TGTGCCAGCAGCTTAGATTTTGGAAACAGGGGCCAAAACATTCAGTACTTC.

The chain uses TRBV2 and TRBJ1-4; no reliable D call. The CDR3 is 14 residues long. From germline, CDR1 is SNHLY and CDR2 FYNNEI. The ends were cut back, 3 bases at V and 4 bases at J, with 9 bases in the middle. The CDR3 spells CASSDERYNEKLFF. The CDR3 bases are TGTGCCAGCAGTGACGAACGGTATAATGAAAAACTGTTTTTT.

The rearrangement joins TRBV5-1 to TRBJ2-3; weak D call: TRBD1 (6 bases). The CDR3 totals 14 residues. V gave up 9 bases and J gave up 1 base, with 15 bases separating them. Germline V gives CDR1 SGHRS, CDR2 YFSETQ. The CDR3 is CATKQGSGTDTQYF. DNA of the CDR3: TGCGCCACCAAACAGGGTTCAGGCACAGATACGCAGTATTTT.

As concerns this clone: Because it lacks the conserved phenylalanine or tryptophan at the end, this CDR3 is likely a read error. No DNA is shown, since the ends of the CDR3 on it are uncertain; the CDR3 is the one TCRdb lists. This chain uses TRBV20-1 with TRBJ2-7. Germline V lookup: CDR1 DFQATT, CDR2 SNEGSKA (reference sequence). The CDR3 has 9 residues if both end residues are counted. The CDR3 is CSAREEGMR.

The J gene is TRBJ2-7, the V gene TRBV2; TRBD1 might be the D (6 bases). The CDR3 runs to 14 residues. V was shortened by 6 bases and J by 1 base, with 13 bases between the two germline ends. The germline V gene has CDR1 SNHLY and CDR2 FYNNEI. DNA for the CDR3: TGTGCCAGCAGCAGTCAGGGGCGATCCTACGAGCAGTACTTC. It yields the protein CASSSQGRSYEQYF.

The chain recombines TRBV14 with TRBJ1-5, with a weak D call TRBD1 (5 bases). CDR1 is SGHDN, CDR2 FVKESK, per germline. The V end was cut by 1 base, the J end by 6 bases, with 10 bases between. This CDR3 contains 14 residues. As DNA, the CDR3 is TGTGCCAGCAGCCAAGCCGGGACCCTTCAGCCCCAGCATTTT. Amino acids: CASSQAGTLQPQHF.

The rearrangement links TRBV6-6 to TRBJ1-5; D is undetermined. The germline CDR1 and CDR2 sequences are MNHNY and SVGAGI (reference sequence). Trimming shortened V by 6 bases and J by 3 bases, and 0 bases separated the two germline ends. The CDR3 covers 10 residues. CDR3 bases: TGTGCCAGCAGCAATCAGCCCCAGCATTTT. This gives the protein CASSNQPQHF.

V and J are TRBV6-6 and TRBJ1-6, with TRBD1 as a possible D gene (6 bases). Deletions cut 3 bases from V and 14 bases from J, with 17 bases between. The CDR3 extends over 14 amino acids. In germline, CDR1 is MNHNY, CDR2 SVGAGI (reference sequence). The CDR3 reads CASSYRDISGSLHF. The CDR3 nucleotides read TGTGCCAGCAGTTATAGGGACATTTCCGGATCCCTCCACTTT.

This clone was detected only a few times. This chain links TRBV7-6 with TRBJ1-5; 8 bases map to TRBD1. The germline gives CDR1 SGHVS, CDR2 FNYEAQ. CDR3 length: 15 residues. Trimming removed 1 base from V and 11 bases from J; junction bases left unmatched: 10. The CDR3: CASSLVAGGLEAQHF. In DNA form, the CDR3 reads TGTGCCAGCAGCTTAGTAGCAGGGGGCTTGGAGGCCCAGCATTTT.

V gene TRBV25-1 combines with J gene TRBJ2-2, with D uncertain. Germline V gene sequence: CDR1 MGHDK, CDR2 SYGVNS. CDR3 length: 15 residues. V shed 3 bases and J shed 5 bases, with 13 bases lying between them. The CDR3 bases are TGTGCCAGCAGTGACATCCGATGGGAAACCGGGGAGCTGTTTTTT. Translating it yields CASSDIRWETGELFF.

The chain combines TRBV18 with TRBJ2-1, with no clear D. The germline V gene encodes CDR1 KGHSH and CDR2 LQKENI. Trimming took 0 bases from V and 8 from J, leaving 8 bases between them. This CDR3 is built from 13 residues. In DNA form, the CDR3 reads TGTGCCAGCTCACCACCGGGTGAGGATGAGCAGTTCTTC. Translation gives CASSPPGEDEQFF.

There are a few counts of this clone. This rearrangement joins TRBV27 to TRBJ2-1; the match to TRBD1 covers 7 bases. V was clipped by 3 bases and J by 5 bases; unmatched bases: 13. Germline-derived CDR1 and CDR2 are MNHEY and SMNVEV (reference sequence). The CDR3 length is 17 residues. The CDR3 bases are TGTGCCAGCAGTTTTAGGCCCCGACAGGGTGTGGACAATGAGCAGTTCTTC. This translates into CASSFRPRQGVDNEQFF.

This clone has a handful of counts. The chain links TRBV29-1 to TRBJ2-4; D gene uncertain. The CDR3 is 14 amino acids. The ends were cut back, 6 bases at V and 2 bases at J, with 14 bases in the middle. Germline-derived CDR1 and CDR2 are SQVTM and ANQGSEA. CDR3 DNA: TGCAGCGTCCCCGACCTGAGGTCCAAAAACATTCAGTACTTC. Amino acid sequence: CSVPDLRSKNIQYF.

This rearrangement joins TRBV6-1 to TRBJ2-7; D remains unclear. Per the germline V gene, CDR1 is MNHNS and CDR2 is SASEGT. The CDR3 totals 11 residues. V dropped 2 bases and J dropped 9 bases, with 8 bases sitting between them. The CDR3 DNA reads as TGTGCCAGCAGTGAACACCCTGGGCAGTACTTC. Translating it yields CASSEHPGQYF.

The J gene is TRBJ2-7, the V gene TRBV9; 7 positions match TRBD1. The CDR3 runs to 14 residues. The germline gives CDR1 SGDLS, CDR2 YYNGEE. The V and J ends lost 3 bases and 2 bases, in that order; junction bases with no gene match: 5. In DNA form, the CDR3 reads TGTGCCAGCAGCGCCCAACAGGGGACCTACGAGCAGTACTTC. This codes for CASSAQQGTYEQYF.

The chain carries TRBV6-5 and TRBJ2-3, with 9 nucleotides matching TRBD1. Germline CDR1 reads MNHEY; CDR2 reads SVGAGI. The CDR3 consists of 15 residues. V shed 7 bases, J shed 5 bases, and the junction held 10 bases outside the gene matches. CDR3 residues: CASNLGQGNKDTQYF. CDR3 coding DNA: TGTGCCAGCAACTTAGGACAGGGGAATAAAGATACGCAGTATTTT.

CDR3 DNA: TGTGCCAGCAGCTTGAAACACAGTCGCACAGATACGCAGTATTTT. This translates into CASSLKHSRTDTQYF. V gene TRBV5-4 combines with J gene TRBJ2-3; no firm D call. Trimming removed 1 base from V and 1 base from J, with 10 bases in between. The length of the CDR3 is 15 residues. Germline loops: CDR1 SGHNT, CDR2 YYREEE (reference sequence).

The chain has TRBV7-9 and TRBJ1-1; D not resolved. The CDR3 runs 13 residues. CDR1 is SEHNR, CDR2 FQNEAQ, per germline (reference sequence). Deletions cut 1 base from V and 0 bases from J, with 3 bases between. CDR3 protein: CASSLEVNTEAFF. CDR3 nucleotide sequence: TGTGCCAGCAGCTTAGAAGTGAACACTGAAGCTTTCTTT. The full variable domain, in which reference TRBV7-9 and TRBJ1-1 provide the parts outside the CDR3, is DTGVSQNPRHKITKRGQNVTFRCDPISEHNRLYWYRQTLGQGPEFLTYFQNEAQLEKSRLLSDRFSAERPKGSFSTLEIQRTEQGDSAMYLCASSLEVNTEAFFGQGTRLTVV.

This clone is a singleton in its sample. This chain connects TRBV30 to TRBJ1-1; possibly TRBD1 for D (6 bases). There are 15 residues in the CDR3. V dropped 1 base and J dropped 1 base, with 13 bases sitting between them. Germline loops: CDR1 GTSNPN, CDR2 SVGIG (reference sequence). For the CDR3, the DNA is TGTGCCTGGAGTGCCGTCGACAGGAAGAACACTGAAGCTTTCTTT. It translates to CAWSAVDRKNTEAFF.

J is TRBJ2-3 and V is TRBV10-3, with TRBD2 matching 9 bases. Germline loops: CDR1 ENHRY, CDR2 SYGVKD. The V and J ends lost 3 bases and 6 bases, in that order; junction bases with no gene match: 10. The CDR3 has 16 amino acids. CDR3 sequence: CAISDPAGGPSDTQYF. As DNA, the CDR3 is TGTGCCATCAGTGACCCCGCGGGGGGGCCCTCGGATACGCAGTATTTT.

V and J are TRBV30 and TRBJ1-6; 8 bases line up with TRBD1. With V trimmed by 2 bases and J by 4 bases, 10 bases remained unmatched. In germline, CDR1 is GTSNPN, CDR2 SVGIG (reference sequence). This CDR3 has 17 amino acids. The CDR3 loop reads CAWSLPGTGVYNSPLHF. The CDR3 nucleotides are TGTGCCTGGAGTCTTCCGGGGACAGGAGTTTATAATTCACCCCTCCACTTT.

The chain carries TRBV25-1 and TRBJ1-6; D not resolved. CDR3 length equals 15 residues. V lost 1 base and J 8 bases, leaving 12 bases between the germline ends. CDR1 is MGHDK and CDR2 is SYGVNS in the germline V gene. The CDR3 spells CASSESGGPYSPLHF. The CDR3 DNA reads as TGTGCCAGCAGTGAATCGGGTGGACCTTATTCACCCCTCCACTTT.

The rearrangement links TRBV18 to TRBJ2-7, with 9 positions matching TRBD1. The V segment lost 2 bases and the J segment 6 bases; nucleotides outside the gene matches: 5. CDR1 is KGHSH, CDR2 LQKENI, per germline. This CDR3 spans 14 amino acids. The CDR3 DNA is TGTGCCAGCTCACCAAGACAGGGGGAGGCCGAGCAGTACTTC. It specifies CASSPRQGEAEQYF. Filled out from reference TRBV18 and TRBJ2-7, the complete variable domain reads NAGVMQNPRHLVRRRGQEARLRCSPMKGHSHVYWYRQLPEEGLKFMVYLQKENIIDESGMPKERFSAEFPKEGPSILRIQQVVRGDSAAYFCASSPRQGEAEQYFGPGTRLTVT.

The chain uses TRBV2 and TRBJ2-1; D is unclear. V was cut by 3 bases and J by 0 bases, with 9 bases left in between. The CDR3 has 15 residues. CDR1 SNHLY and CDR2 FYNNEI come from the germline V gene. The CDR3 DNA reads as TGTGCCAGCAGTGAGTTTCCCTCCTCCTACAATGAGCAGTTCTTC. It specifies CASSEFPSSYNEQFF.